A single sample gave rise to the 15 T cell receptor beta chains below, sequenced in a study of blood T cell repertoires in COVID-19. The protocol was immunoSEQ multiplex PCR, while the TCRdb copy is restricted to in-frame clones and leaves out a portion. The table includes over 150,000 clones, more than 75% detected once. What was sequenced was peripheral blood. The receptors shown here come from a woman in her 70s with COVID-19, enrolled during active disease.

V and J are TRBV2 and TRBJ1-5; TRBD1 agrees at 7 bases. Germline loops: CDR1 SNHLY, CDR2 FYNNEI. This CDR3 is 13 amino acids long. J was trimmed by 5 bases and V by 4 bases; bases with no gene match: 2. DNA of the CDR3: TGTGCCAGCAGTGGGACAGGCGATCAGCCCCAGCATTTT. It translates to CASSGTGDQPQHF. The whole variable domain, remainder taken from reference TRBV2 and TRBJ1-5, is EPEVTQTPSHQVTQMGQEVILRCVPISNHLYFYWYRQILGQKVEFLVSFYNNEISEKSEIFDDQFSVERPDGSNFTLKIRSTKLEDSAMYFCASSGTGDQPQHFGDGTRLSIL.

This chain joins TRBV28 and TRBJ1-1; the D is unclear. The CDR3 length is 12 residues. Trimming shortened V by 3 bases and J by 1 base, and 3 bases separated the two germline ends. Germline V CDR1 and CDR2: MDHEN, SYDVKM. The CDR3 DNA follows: TGTGCCAGCAGTTTCTCGAACACTGAAGCTTTCTTT. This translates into CASSFSNTEAFF.

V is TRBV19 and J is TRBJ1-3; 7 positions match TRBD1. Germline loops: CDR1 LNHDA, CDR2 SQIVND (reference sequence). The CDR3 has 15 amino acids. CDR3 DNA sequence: TGTGCTACAAGACAGGGCCTTCCTAAAGGAAACACCATATATTTT. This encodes CATRQGLPKGNTIYF.

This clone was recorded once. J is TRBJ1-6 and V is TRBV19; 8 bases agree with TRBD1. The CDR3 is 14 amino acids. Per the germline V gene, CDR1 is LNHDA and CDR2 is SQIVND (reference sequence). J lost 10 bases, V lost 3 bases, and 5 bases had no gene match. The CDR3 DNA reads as TGTGCCAGTAGTATCAGGACAGGGCGATCACCCCTCCACTTT. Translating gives CASSIRTGRSPLHF.

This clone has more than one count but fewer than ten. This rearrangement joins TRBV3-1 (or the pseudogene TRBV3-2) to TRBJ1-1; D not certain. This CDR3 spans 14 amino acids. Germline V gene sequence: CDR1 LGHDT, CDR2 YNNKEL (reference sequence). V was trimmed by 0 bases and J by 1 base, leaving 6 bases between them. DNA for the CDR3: TGTGCCAGCAGCCAAGATCTAGCGAACACTGAAGCTTTCTTT. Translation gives CASSQDLANTEAFF.

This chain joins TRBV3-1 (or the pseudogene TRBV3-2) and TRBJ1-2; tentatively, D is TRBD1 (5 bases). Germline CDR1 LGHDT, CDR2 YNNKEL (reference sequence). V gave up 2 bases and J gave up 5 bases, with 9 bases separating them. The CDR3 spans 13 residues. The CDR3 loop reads CASSQPQGYGYTF. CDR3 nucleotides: TGTGCCAGCAGCCAACCGCAGGGTTATGGCTACACCTTC.

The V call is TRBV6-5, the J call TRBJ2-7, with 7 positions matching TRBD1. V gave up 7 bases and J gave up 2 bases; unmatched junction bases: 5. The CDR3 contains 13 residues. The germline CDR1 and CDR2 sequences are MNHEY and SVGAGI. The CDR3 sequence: CASITGVTYEQYF. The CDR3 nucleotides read TGTGCCAGCATTACAGGGGTCACCTACGAGCAGTACTTC.

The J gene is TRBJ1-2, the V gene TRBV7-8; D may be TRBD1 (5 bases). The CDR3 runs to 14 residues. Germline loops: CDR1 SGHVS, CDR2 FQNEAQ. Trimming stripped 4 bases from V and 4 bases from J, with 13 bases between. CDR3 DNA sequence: TGTGCCAGCAGCTCCCCCCCAGGGATCTATGGCTACACCTTC. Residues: CASSSPPGIYGYTF.

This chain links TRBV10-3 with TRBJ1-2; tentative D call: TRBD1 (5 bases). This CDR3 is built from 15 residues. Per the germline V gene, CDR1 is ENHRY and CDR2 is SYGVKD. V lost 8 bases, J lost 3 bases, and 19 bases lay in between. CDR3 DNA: TGTGCCATCGGGGACCCGGGAGGGTATGACTATGGCTACACCTTC. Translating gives CAIGDPGGYDYGYTF.

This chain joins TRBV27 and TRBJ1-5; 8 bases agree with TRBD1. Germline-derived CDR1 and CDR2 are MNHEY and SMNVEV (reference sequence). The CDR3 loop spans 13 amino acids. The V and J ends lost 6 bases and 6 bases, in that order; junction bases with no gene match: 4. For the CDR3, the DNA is TGTGCCAGCAGAGGACAGGGCACTCAGCCCCAGCATTTT. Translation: CASRGQGTQPQHF.

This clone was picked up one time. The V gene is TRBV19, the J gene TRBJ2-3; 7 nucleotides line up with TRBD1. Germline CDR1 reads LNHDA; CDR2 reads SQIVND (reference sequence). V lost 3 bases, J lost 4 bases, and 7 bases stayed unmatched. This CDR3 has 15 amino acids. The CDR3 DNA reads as TGTGCCAGTAGTATGGGACAGAATAGAGCAGATACGCAGTATTTT. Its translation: CASSMGQNRADTQYF.

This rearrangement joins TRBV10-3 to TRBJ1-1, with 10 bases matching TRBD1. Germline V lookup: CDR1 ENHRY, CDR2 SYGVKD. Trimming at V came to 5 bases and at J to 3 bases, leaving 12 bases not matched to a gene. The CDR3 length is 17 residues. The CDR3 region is CAISSPLTGGGYTEAFF. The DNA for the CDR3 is TGTGCCATCAGTTCCCCTTTGACAGGGGGCGGCTACACTGAAGCTTTCTTT.

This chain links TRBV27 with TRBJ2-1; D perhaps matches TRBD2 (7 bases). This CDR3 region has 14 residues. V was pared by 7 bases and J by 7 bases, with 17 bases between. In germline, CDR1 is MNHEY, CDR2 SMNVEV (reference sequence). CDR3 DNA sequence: TGTGCCAGCACGATATGGGGGGGGGCAAATGAGCAGTTCTTC. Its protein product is CASTIWGGANEQFF.

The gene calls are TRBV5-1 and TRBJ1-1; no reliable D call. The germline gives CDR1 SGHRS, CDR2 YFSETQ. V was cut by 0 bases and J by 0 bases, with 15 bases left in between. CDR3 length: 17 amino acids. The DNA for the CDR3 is TGCGCCAGCAGCTTGGACGTTGGCACCCGCATGAACACTGAAGCTTTCTTT. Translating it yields CASSLDVGTRMNTEAFF. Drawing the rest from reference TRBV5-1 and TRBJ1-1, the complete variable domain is KAGVTQTPRYLIKTRGQQVTLSCSPISGHRSVSWYQQTPGQGLQFLFEYFSETQRNKGNFPGRFSGRQFSNSRSEMNVSTLELGDSALYLCASSLDVGTRMNTEAFFGQGTRLTVV.

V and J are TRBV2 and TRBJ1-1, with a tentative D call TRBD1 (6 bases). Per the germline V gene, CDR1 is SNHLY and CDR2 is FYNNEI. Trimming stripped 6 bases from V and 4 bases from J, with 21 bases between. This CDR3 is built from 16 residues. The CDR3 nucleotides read TGTGCCAGCAGACGGGACATCTTCTCTCTCGTCACTGAAGCTTTCTTT. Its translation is CASRRDIFSLVTEAFF.